Included here is one TCR beta chain sequence, with context. Germline V gene lookup returns CDR1 MNHEY and CDR2 SVGEGT. The CDR3 runs to 14 residues. V lost 8 bases and J 3 bases, leaving 17 bases between the germline ends. This entry comes from a study of CD8 T cells in Susac syndrome. Blood CD8+ and CD4+ T cells underwent high-throughput TCR beta sequencing. Those who served as multiple sclerosis controls were treatment-naive patients with stable or active relapsing-remitting disease. TEMRA cells were enriched by FACS, and CD4+ and CD8+ T cells were negatively isolated. RNA in amounts of about 0.5 to 1 ug was reverse transcribed with random hexamers. The method of amplification for TCR beta CDR3 was immunoSEQ multiplex PCR, covering 54 Vbeta and 13 Jbeta. Each CDR3 protein is one row after TCRdb ran MiXCR on the immunoSEQ multiplex PCR reads. The table lists around 120,000 distinct CDR3 sequences, 85% to 95% of them singletons, with approximately 0.097% in the top ten.

The source is a human donor with multiple sclerosis. The sample comprised CD4+ T cells from PBMCs. V usage is TRBV6-2 or TRBV6-3 and J usage is TRBJ2-7, with D tentatively TRBD1 (6 bases). Here the CDR3 reads CASQGPSLDYEQYF. The CDR3 DNA follows: TGTGCCAGCCAGGGGCCGAGCCTGGACTACGAGCAGTACTTC.